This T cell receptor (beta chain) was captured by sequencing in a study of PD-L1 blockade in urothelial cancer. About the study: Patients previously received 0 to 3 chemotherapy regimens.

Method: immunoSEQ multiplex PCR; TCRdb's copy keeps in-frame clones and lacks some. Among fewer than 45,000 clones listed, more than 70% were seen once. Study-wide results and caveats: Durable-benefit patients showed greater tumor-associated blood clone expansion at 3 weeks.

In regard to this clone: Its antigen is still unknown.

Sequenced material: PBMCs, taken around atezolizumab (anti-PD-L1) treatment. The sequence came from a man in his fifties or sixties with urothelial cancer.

The DNA of the CDR3 is TGCGCCAGCAGTGAGAAGGGGGTCAGCTCTGGGGCCAACGTCCTGACTTTC. Translating it yields CASSEKGVSSGANVLTF. This rearrangement joins TRBV10-2 to TRBJ2-6, with D possibly being TRBD1 (6 bases). The germline gives CDR1 WSHSY, CDR2 SAAADI. The CDR3 totals 17 residues. Trimming took off 2 bases at V and 0 bases at J, with 11 bases between the two ends.